This TCR beta chain is drawn from a study of blood T cell repertoires in COVID-19. At the level of the study: Sample material is recorded as cDNA or gDNA derived from T cells, B-cell-depleted T cells, or PBMCs.

As processed by the authors: Estimates of nucleated cell counts were drawn from the amplification of reference gene primers. TCRdb's table, derived via immunoSEQ multiplex PCR, lists solely in-frame clones and lacks some. Clone size and the V and J calls come from that table; the DNA yielded D and trimming. This sample carries 140,000 or so clones, 75% to 90% of them seen once, and the ten largest clones take under 3.5%. Between the trimmed V and J ends, which lost 7 bases and 9 bases, there was a span of 16 bases. This CDR3 has 13 amino acids. CDR1 is WSHSY, CDR2 SAAADI, per germline. The receptor comes from a woman aged 60 to 75 with active COVID-19. The sequencing sample was made of peripheral blood. The chain couples TRBV10-2 to TRBJ2-1, with D possibly TRBD2 on 6 matching bases. The CDR3 DNA sequence: TGCGCCAGCACAGGACTAACCCGGGGTGAGCAGTTCTTC. It encodes CASTGLTRGEQFF.